The following is a T cell receptor (beta chain) sequence with its context. Its antigen is currently unknown. The PCR had 60 Vbeta and 13 Jbeta primers. Authors' analysis steps: Unique TCR beta chains totaled approximately 83 million in a later count, with around 11 million of them shared. Method: immunoSEQ multiplex PCR; TCRdb's copy keeps in-frame clones and lacks some. V, J and clone size reflect that table, while D and trimming were determined from the DNA. The data contain some 110,000 clones, under 85% of them singletons. These data originate in a study of cytomegalovirus exposure and HLA in healthy donors. Overall study: For the roughly 400 genotyped donors, more than 80% fell within the Caucasian-associated ancestry cluster. Overall study findings and caveats: Most sequenced TCRs were rare (though some public TCRs occurred in many donors).

Per germline, CDR1 KGHSH and CDR2 LQKENI. CDR3 length equals 13 residues. Losses at the gene ends were 4 bases for V and 5 bases for J; bases not matched to a gene: 4. Each donor was nominally healthy when sampled (though unrecorded immune exposures were likely). The sequenced sample consisted of PBMCs. This receptor was identified in a young man in good health and CMV-seropositive. The V gene is TRBV18, the J gene TRBJ1-1; 7 nucleotides line up with TRBD1. The CDR3 protein is CASSQSGGTEAFF. The CDR3 nucleotides read TGTGCCAGCTCACAGTCAGGGGGGACTGAAGCTTTCTTT.